This T cell receptor beta chain came from a study of T-cell memory formation after mild COVID-19. General study findings and limits: Cross-reactive memory seemingly joined, as some responding clones were found in pre-infection memory.

V gave up 5 bases and J gave up 6 bases, with 10 bases separating them. Germline V gene data show CDR1 as SGHTA and CDR2 as FQGNSA. The CDR3 is made up of 13 amino acids. A note on this clonotype: The antigen remains undetermined.

TCRdb itself ran the 5' RACE reads through MiXCR, one entry per CDR3 protein. Seen here are a few hundred thousand distinct CDR3 sequences, 16% observed once, and the top ten hold roughly 25%. The V and J genes are TRBV7-2 and TRBJ2-2, with TRBD1 as a possible D gene (6 bases). The sample consisted of PBMCs or a T cell subset sorted from them (not recorded which). This clonotype was obtained from a man between 18 and 35 years old who had mild COVID-19 (a few samples of this study predate the infection). Cell type and time point are not known. In DNA form, the CDR3 reads TGTGCCAGCAGCGGCGACAGGTCCGGGGAGCTGTTTTTT. This gives the protein CASSGDRSGELFF.